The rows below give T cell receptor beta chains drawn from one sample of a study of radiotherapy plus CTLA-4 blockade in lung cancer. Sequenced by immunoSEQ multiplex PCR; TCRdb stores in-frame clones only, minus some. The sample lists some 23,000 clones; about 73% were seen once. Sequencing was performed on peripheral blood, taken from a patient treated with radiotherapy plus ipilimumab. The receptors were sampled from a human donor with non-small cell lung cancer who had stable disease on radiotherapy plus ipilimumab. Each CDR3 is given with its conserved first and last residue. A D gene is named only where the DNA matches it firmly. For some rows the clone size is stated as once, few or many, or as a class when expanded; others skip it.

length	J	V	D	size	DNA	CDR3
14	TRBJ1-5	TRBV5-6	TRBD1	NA	TGTGCCAGCAGCTCGGACAGGGCTGGTCAGCCCCAGCATTTT	CASSSDRAGQPQHF
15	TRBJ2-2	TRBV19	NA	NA	TGTGCCAGTAGTATCGCAAGGGGCGGGACCGGGGAGCTGTTTTTT	CASSIARGGTGELFF
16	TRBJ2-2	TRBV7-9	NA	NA	TGTGCCAGCAGCTTAGCCACTGGGGCTTGGACCGGGGAGCTGTTTTTT	CASSLATGAWTGELFF
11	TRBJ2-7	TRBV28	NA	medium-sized	TGTGCCAGCAGTTCGGAGTACGAGCAGTACTTC	CASSSEYEQYF
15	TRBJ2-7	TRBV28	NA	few	TGTGCCAGCAGTTTGTCCGGGATCTCGTCCTACGAGCAGTACTTC	CASSLSGISSYEQYF
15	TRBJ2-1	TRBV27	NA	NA	TGTGCCAGCCGGACGAGGGGGGAGATCTACAATGAGCAGTTCTTC	CASRTRGEIYNEQFF
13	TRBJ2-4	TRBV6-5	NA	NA	TGTGCCAGCAGCCCCGTCGTGGGCCCCGGGCAGTACTTC	CASSPVVGPGQYF
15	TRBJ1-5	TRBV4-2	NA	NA	TGTGCCAGCAGCCTCCAGGTGGGCCCTAGTCAGCCCCAGCATTTT	CASSLQVGPSQPQHF
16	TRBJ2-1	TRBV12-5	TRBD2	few	TGTGCTAGTGGTATTGAGCGGGGTAGCTCCTACAATGAGCAGTTCTTC	CASGIERGSSYNEQFF
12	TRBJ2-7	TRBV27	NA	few	TGTGCCAGCGGCCCGGGCCGCTACGAGCAGTACTTC	CASGPGRYEQYF
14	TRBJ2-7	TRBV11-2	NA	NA	TGTGCCAGCAGCTTAGGAGGGTACCCCTACGAGCAGTACTTC	CASSLGGYPYEQYF
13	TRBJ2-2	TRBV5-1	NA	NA	TGCGCCAGCAGCTTTGGGATGGCCGGGGAGCTGTTTTTT	CASSFGMAGELFF
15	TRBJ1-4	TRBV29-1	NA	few	TGCAGCGTTGCAACCCGACTTTCAACTAATGAAAAACTGTTTTTT	CSVATRLSTNEKLFF
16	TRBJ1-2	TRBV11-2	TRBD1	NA	TGTGCCAGCAGTATAACCGACAGGGCGCTGTTCTATGGCTACACCTTC	CASSITDRALFYGYTF
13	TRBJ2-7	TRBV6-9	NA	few	TGTGCCAGCAAGAGGAGCGGGTTATACGAGCAGTACTTC	CASKRSGLYEQYF
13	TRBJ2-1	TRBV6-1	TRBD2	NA	TGTGCCAGCAGTGAAGGGGGTGGGACTAAACAGTTCTTC	CASSEGGGTKQFF
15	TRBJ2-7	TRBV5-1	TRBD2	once	TGCGCCAGCAGTCTACTAGCGAGCAACTCCTACGAGCAGTACTTC	CASSLLASNSYEQYF
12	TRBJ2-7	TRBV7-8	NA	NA	TGTGCCAGCAGCGAACAGGTCTACGAGCAGTACTTC	CASSEQVYEQYF
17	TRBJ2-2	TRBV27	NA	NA	TGTGCCAGCTACCCGCCGTCCGGGACGGCGAACACCGGGGAGCTGTTTTTT	CASYPPSGTANTGELFF
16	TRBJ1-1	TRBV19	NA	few	TGTGCCAGTAGTCGGGGGGCCCGAGAGATGAACACTGAAGCTTTCTTT	CASSRGAREMNTEAFF
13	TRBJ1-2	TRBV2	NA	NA	TGTGCCAGCAGTGCGGCTGGGACCTATGGCCACACCTTC	CASSAAGTYGHTF
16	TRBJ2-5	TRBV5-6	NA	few	TGTGCCAGCAGCTTCACCGGGCCCCAGGCCCAAGAGACCCAGTACTTC	CASSFTGPQAQETQYF
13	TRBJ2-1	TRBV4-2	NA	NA	TGTGCCAGCAGCCAAGATCGGGTCAATGAGCAGTTCTTC	CASSQDRVNEQFF
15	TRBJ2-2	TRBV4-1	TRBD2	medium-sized	TGCGCCAGCACCAATCAGCGGGAGGAGACCGGGGAGCTGTTTTTT	CASTNQREETGELFF
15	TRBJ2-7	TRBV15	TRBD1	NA	TGTGCCACCAGCAGATCGGACAGGGGGCTTGACGAGCAGTACTTC	CATSRSDRGLDEQYF
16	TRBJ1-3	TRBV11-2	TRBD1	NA	TGTGCCAGCACTGACTACTCCGACAGGGGGCGGAACACCATATATTTT	CASTDYSDRGRNTIYF
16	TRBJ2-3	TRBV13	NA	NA	TGTGCCAGCAGCCTCCGGAGGGACGGCACCACAGATACGCAGTATTTT	CASSLRRDGTTDTQYF
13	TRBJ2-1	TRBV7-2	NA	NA	TGTGCCAGCAGCCCCCTTAGGGGCCACGAGCAGTTCTTC	CASSPLRGHEQFF
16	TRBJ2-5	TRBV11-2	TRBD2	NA	TGTGCCAGCAGCTTGGCGGGAGGGCCATCTCGGGAGACCCAGTACTTC	CASSLAGGPSRETQYF
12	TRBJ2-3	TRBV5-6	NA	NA	TGTGCCAGCAGGGGGAGCACAGATACGCAGTATTTT	CASRGSTDTQYF
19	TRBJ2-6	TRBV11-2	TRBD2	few	TGTGCCAGCAGCTTAGGGACTAGCGGATTTAGCTCTGGGGCCAACGTCCTGACTTTC	CASSLGTSGFSSGANVLTF